This TCR beta chain was sequenced in a study of blood T cells in healthy people across ages (dated by TCRdb to the mid-2010s). Study-level background: In model experiments, roughly one uniquely barcoded TCR beta cDNA molecule per two T cells was captured by template switching. Age-related changes in TCR beta repertoire diversity were measured in the study by deep sequencing normalized with unique cDNA molecular identifiers. Donors of different ages were randomly distributed across sequencing lanes to avoid experimental bias. The donors were divided into four age groups: young (average about 15 years), middle-aged (around 41), aged (approximately 62) and long-lived (around 87). Using the same blood draw, the study looked at two additional independent replicas of 1 million unique cDNA reads for two donors, one aged 18 to 30 and the other aged 80 or older. Here is what the overall study found, with its caveats: Estimates of total diversity based on one million sequenced T cells were regarded as lower bounds and as underestimates. Donor CMV infection status was unknown, potentially confounding age-related changes in expanded clonotypes. A strong correlation was found between observed TCR beta diversity and the percentage of naive T cells measured by flow cytometry. Compared with the aged group, more naive CD4+ T cells, fewer expanded clones and increased TCR diversity were shown by the long-lived group, suggesting age selection. Observed TCR beta diversity per million T cells fell roughly linearly with age, and a significant reduction was already apparent by age around 44. Since profiling was done on bulk unsorted PBMCs, naive and antigen-experienced compartments could not be conclusively compared.

The germline V gene provides CDR1 ENHRY and CDR2 SYGVKD. Inclusive of the bounding cysteine and phenylalanine, the CDR3 is 14 residues long. Of all the DNA, just the CDR3 is kept, 42 bases in frame from base 1. For this chain, trimming is 4 bases at the V end and 8 bases at the J end, and the number of junction bases without a gene match is 7. Remarks on this clonotype: Its antigen target is currently unknown. No much larger clone is present one base from it, and per-base qualities are unavailable.

Library method: 5' RACE. Sequencing instrument: Illumina HiSeq 2500. A second PCR of roughly 7 to 11 cycles was performed with a sample-barcoded 5' primer and a J-beta primer mix. Each TCR beta cDNA molecule received a unique molecular identifier from a template-switch 5' adaptor carrying 12 random nucleotides. At least 2.5 million CDR3-containing paired-end reads were obtained from each sample. All of the RNA was converted into first-strand cDNA using the Mint cDNA synthesis kit, with a TRBC-specific oligonucleotide serving as the primer. After uracil-DNA glycosylase treatment, a first 18-cycle PCR used universal primers M1SS and BC2_uni_R on all cDNA. For the original study's pipeline: For normalization, 1 million high-quality reads were randomly selected from each sample, with every read carrying a distinct molecular identifier. Reads sharing molecular identifiers were discarded rather than binned into consensus sequences. MiTCR, set to a Q25 quality threshold and the strictest error-elimination algorithm, was used for CDR3 identification, clonotype clustering and error correction. A nonparametric unseen species model using Euler transformation provided a lower-bound estimate of total TCR beta diversity. The raw public data were reprocessed by TCRdb itself: fastp quality trimming at Q25, MiXCR clonotype calling, in-frame beta chains only. Entries are consolidated by CDR3 protein sequence, retaining the most common genes and DNA. The V and J calls shown here were made by TCRdb, not taken from the authors' results. Within this sample are about 1 million distinct CDR3 sequences, with under 45% of them counted one time only. Jointly, the top ten make up around 18% of the sample.

The roughly 39 donors, aged 6 to 90 years, were systemically healthy Caucasian individuals from Russia. Each donor gave ten milliliters of peripheral blood, collected into EDTA-treated Vacutainer tubes. PBMCs were isolated by Ficoll-Paque density-gradient centrifugation, with at least 6.5 million obtained per sample. Trizol reagent was used to extract total RNA from PBMCs, with at least 5.5 micrograms per sample. The percentages of naive CD45RAhigh/CD27high T cells were determined by flow cytometry on a PBMC aliquot from every donor. The TCR originated in a woman in her fifties or sixties in good health. The chain employs TRBV10-3 and TRBJ2-1; 8 of the junction bases match TRBD2. The specimen was blood. The DNA is TGTGCCATCAGTGGACGAGCGGGAGACGATGAGCAGTTCTTC. The resulting protein is CAISGRAGDDEQFF.